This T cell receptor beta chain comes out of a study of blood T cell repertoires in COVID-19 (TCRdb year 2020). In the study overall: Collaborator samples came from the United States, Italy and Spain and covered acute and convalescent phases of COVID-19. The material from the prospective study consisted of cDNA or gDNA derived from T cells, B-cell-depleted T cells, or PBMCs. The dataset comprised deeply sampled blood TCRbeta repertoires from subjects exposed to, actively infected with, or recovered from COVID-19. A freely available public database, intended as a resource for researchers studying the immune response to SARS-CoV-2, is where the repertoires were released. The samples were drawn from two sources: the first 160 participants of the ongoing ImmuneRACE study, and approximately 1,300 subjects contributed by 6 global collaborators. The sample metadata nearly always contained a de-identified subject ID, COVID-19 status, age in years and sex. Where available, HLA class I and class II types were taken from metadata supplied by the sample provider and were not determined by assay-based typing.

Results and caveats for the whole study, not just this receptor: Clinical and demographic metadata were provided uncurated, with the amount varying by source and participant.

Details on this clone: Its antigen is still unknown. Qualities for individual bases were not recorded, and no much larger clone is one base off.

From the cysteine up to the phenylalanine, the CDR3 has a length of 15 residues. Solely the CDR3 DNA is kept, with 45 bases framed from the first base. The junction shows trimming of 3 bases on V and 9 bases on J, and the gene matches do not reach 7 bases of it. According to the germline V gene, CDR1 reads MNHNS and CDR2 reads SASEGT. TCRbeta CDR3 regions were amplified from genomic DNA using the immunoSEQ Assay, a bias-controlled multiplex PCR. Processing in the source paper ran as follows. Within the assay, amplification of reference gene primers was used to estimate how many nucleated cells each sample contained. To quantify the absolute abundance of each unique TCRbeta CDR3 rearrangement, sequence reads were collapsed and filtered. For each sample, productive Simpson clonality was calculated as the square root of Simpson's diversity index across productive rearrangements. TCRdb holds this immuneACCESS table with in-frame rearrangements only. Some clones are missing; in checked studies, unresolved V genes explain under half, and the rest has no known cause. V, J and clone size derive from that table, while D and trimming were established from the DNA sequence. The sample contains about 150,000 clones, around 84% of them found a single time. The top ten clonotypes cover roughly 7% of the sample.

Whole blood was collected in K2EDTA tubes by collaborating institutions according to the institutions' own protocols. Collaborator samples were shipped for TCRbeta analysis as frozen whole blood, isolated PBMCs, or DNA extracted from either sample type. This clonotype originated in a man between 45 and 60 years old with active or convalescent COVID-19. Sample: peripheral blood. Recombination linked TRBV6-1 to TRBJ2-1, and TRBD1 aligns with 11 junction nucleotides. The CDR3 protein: CASSEVDRGRSEQFF. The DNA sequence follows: TGTGCCAGCAGTGAGGTGGACAGGGGGCGAAGTGAGCAGTTCTTC.